Listed below are T cell receptor beta chains from one sample, sequenced in a study of T cell responses to AZD1222 COVID-19 vaccine. Clones were sequenced by immunoSEQ multiplex PCR, and TCRdb holds only the in-frame ones, with some missing. The sample lists approximately 150,000 clones, roughly nine tenths occurring once. The sample consisted of peripheral blood, taken 28 days after the second AZD1222 dose. The receptors stem from an adult who received the AZD1222 COVID-19 vaccine. Both conserved end residues are part of each CDR3. Each record gives: V gene, J gene, CDR3 length, clone size, D gene, CDR3 DNA, CDR3 protein. The D gene is left open where the match is weak. Some rows have no size entry. The others give once, few or many, or a class for an expanded clone.

V gene: TRBV24-1
J gene: TRBJ2-5
CDR3 length: 16
clone size: NA
D gene: TRBD2
CDR3 DNA: TGTGCCACCAAGGAGAGTGGCGGGAGGCTGAAAGAGACCCAGTACTTC
CDR3 protein: CATKESGGRLKETQYF

V gene: TRBV18
J gene: TRBJ1-2
CDR3 length: 17
clone size: once
D gene: TRBD1
CDR3 DNA: TGTGCCAGCTCACCGGAACTCGCGGGACAGGGCCCATACGGCTACACCTTC
CDR3 protein: CASSPELAGQGPYGYTF

V gene: TRBV9
J gene: TRBJ2-3
CDR3 length: 17
clone size: NA
D gene: TRBD1
CDR3 DNA: TGTGCCAGCAGCTCTCGTCCCGGGACAGGGGTTCCAGATACGCAGTATTTT
CDR3 protein: CASSSRPGTGVPDTQYF

V gene: TRBV3-1/TRBV3-2
J gene: TRBJ1-2
CDR3 length: 12
clone size: NA
D gene: NA
CDR3 DNA: TGTGCCAGCAGCCAAGTGGGACGTGGCTACACCTTC
CDR3 protein: CASSQVGRGYTF

V gene: TRBV7-7
J gene: TRBJ2-1
CDR3 length: 16
clone size: NA
D gene: NA
CDR3 DNA: TGTGCTAGCAGCTCTCAGACTGGAAGCTCCTACAATGAGCAGTTCTTC
CDR3 protein: CASSSQTGSSYNEQFF

V gene: TRBV18
J gene: TRBJ1-2
CDR3 length: 14
clone size: NA
D gene: NA
CDR3 DNA: TGTGCCAGCTCTCGGACGGATACTAACTATGGCTACACCTTC
CDR3 protein: CASSRTDTNYGYTF

V gene: TRBV7-8
J gene: TRBJ2-1
CDR3 length: 13
clone size: NA
D gene: NA
CDR3 DNA: TGTGCCAGCAGCTTATCTGGGGCCAATGAGCAGTTCTTC
CDR3 protein: CASSLSGANEQFF

V gene: TRBV7-2
J gene: TRBJ2-7
CDR3 length: 10
clone size: NA
D gene: NA
CDR3 DNA: TGTGCCAGCAGCCCACTGGAGCAGTACTTC
CDR3 protein: CASSPLEQYF

V gene: TRBV27
J gene: TRBJ1-5
CDR3 length: 15
clone size: NA
D gene: NA
CDR3 DNA: TGTGCCAGCAGTTTTAGGGGGGATAGCAATCAGCCCCAGCATTTT
CDR3 protein: CASSFRGDSNQPQHF

V gene: TRBV5-4
J gene: TRBJ2-1
CDR3 length: 15
clone size: NA
D gene: TRBD2
CDR3 DNA: TGTGCCAGCAGCTTTACCGCGGGGGTACGGAATGAGCAGTTCTTC
CDR3 protein: CASSFTAGVRNEQFF

V gene: TRBV19
J gene: TRBJ2-2
CDR3 length: 15
clone size: NA
D gene: TRBD1
CDR3 DNA: TGTGCCAGTAGTTCTCGACAGGGCGGAGGCCGGGAGCTGTTTTTT
CDR3 protein: CASSSRQGGGRELFF

V gene: TRBV25-1
J gene: TRBJ1-2
CDR3 length: 14
clone size: NA
D gene: TRBD1
CDR3 DNA: TGTGCCAGCAGTGATAGGGGGCGAAGGGGTGGCTACACCTTC
CDR3 protein: CASSDRGRRGGYTF

V gene: TRBV7-3
J gene: TRBJ1-1
CDR3 length: 14
clone size: once
D gene: NA
CDR3 DNA: TGTGCCAGCAGCTGGGACGGGATTAGAGCTGAAGCTTTCTTT
CDR3 protein: CASSWDGIRAEAFF

V gene: TRBV27
J gene: TRBJ2-6
CDR3 length: 16
clone size: NA
D gene: TRBD2
CDR3 DNA: TGTGCCAGCAGACCGTCGGGGGGCTCTGGGGCCAACGTCCTGACTTTC
CDR3 protein: CASRPSGGSGANVLTF

V gene: TRBV19
J gene: TRBJ2-1
CDR3 length: 14
clone size: once
D gene: NA
CDR3 DNA: TGTGCCAGTAGTATACCGGTGGCTTCCAATGAGCAGTTCTTC
CDR3 protein: CASSIPVASNEQFF

V gene: TRBV10-3
J gene: TRBJ2-5
CDR3 length: 11
clone size: NA
D gene: NA
CDR3 DNA: TGTGCCATCAGTGCGGGAGAGACCCAGTACTTC
CDR3 protein: CAISAGETQYF

V gene: TRBV10-3
J gene: TRBJ1-2
CDR3 length: 12
clone size: NA
D gene: NA
CDR3 DNA: TGTGCCATCCGGACATTTGGCTCTGGCTACACCTTC
CDR3 protein: CAIRTFGSGYTF

V gene: TRBV7-8
J gene: TRBJ2-2
CDR3 length: 16
clone size: NA
D gene: NA
CDR3 DNA: TGTGCCAGCAGCTTGCAATCCAGGGTTAACACCGGGGAGCTGTTTTTT
CDR3 protein: CASSLQSRVNTGELFF

V gene: TRBV5-1
J gene: TRBJ1-5
CDR3 length: 14
clone size: NA
D gene: NA
CDR3 DNA: TGCGCCAGCAGCTTGTCCAGAGACAATCAGCCCCAGCATTTT
CDR3 protein: CASSLSRDNQPQHF

V gene: TRBV4-2
J gene: TRBJ2-7
CDR3 length: 15
clone size: NA
D gene: TRBD1
CDR3 DNA: TGTGCCAGCAGCCAGGACAGACAGGGTTTCAACGAGCAGTACTTC
CDR3 protein: CASSQDRQGFNEQYF

V gene: TRBV12-3/TRBV12-4
J gene: TRBJ1-5
CDR3 length: 12
clone size: NA
D gene: NA
CDR3 DNA: TGTGCCAGCAGTTTATCCCGACAGCCCCAGCATTTT
CDR3 protein: CASSLSRQPQHF

V gene: TRBV11-2
J gene: TRBJ2-7
CDR3 length: 17
clone size: NA
D gene: TRBD1
CDR3 DNA: TGTGCCAGCAGCCCCGCACGTTCGACAGGGCGGACCTACGAGCAGTACTTC
CDR3 protein: CASSPARSTGRTYEQYF

V gene: TRBV9
J gene: TRBJ2-7
CDR3 length: 15
clone size: NA
D gene: NA
CDR3 DNA: TGTGCCAGCAGCGTTTCAGCCGATCCATACTACGAGCAGTACTTC
CDR3 protein: CASSVSADPYYEQYF

V gene: TRBV11-3
J gene: TRBJ2-3
CDR3 length: 13
clone size: NA
D gene: NA
CDR3 DNA: TGTGCCAGCAGCACCTTCAATGGGGATACGCAGTATTTT
CDR3 protein: CASSTFNGDTQYF

V gene: TRBV10-1
J gene: TRBJ2-2
CDR3 length: 12
clone size: few
D gene: NA
CDR3 DNA: TGCGCCAGCAGTGGCCACGCCGGGGAGCTGTTTTTT
CDR3 protein: CASSGHAGELFF

V gene: TRBV30
J gene: TRBJ1-1
CDR3 length: 14
clone size: few
D gene: NA
CDR3 DNA: TGTGCCTGGAGTGGACCCCCTCGAGGCACTGAAGCTTTCTTT
CDR3 protein: CAWSGPPRGTEAFF

V gene: TRBV11-3
J gene: TRBJ2-5
CDR3 length: 14
clone size: NA
D gene: NA
CDR3 DNA: TGTGCCAGCAGCCCTGGGGGCAGGGAAGAGACCCAGTACTTC
CDR3 protein: CASSPGGREETQYF

V gene: TRBV2
J gene: TRBJ2-1
CDR3 length: 17
clone size: NA
D gene: NA
CDR3 DNA: TGTGCCAGCAGTGGGGGTAGCGCCGGTATCACCTACAATGAGCAGTTCTTC
CDR3 protein: CASSGGSAGITYNEQFF

V gene: TRBV5-8
J gene: TRBJ2-3
CDR3 length: 12
clone size: NA
D gene: NA
CDR3 DNA: TGTGCCAGCAGCTTAGGCGGCTATACGCAGTATTTT
CDR3 protein: CASSLGGYTQYF

V gene: TRBV4-3
J gene: TRBJ2-1
CDR3 length: 15
clone size: NA
D gene: TRBD2
CDR3 DNA: TGCGCCAGCAGCCGCGGTAGCGGGAGGGTCAATGAGCAGTTCTTC
CDR3 protein: CASSRGSGRVNEQFF

V gene: TRBV19
J gene: TRBJ1-1
CDR3 length: 13
clone size: NA
D gene: NA
CDR3 DNA: TGTGCCAGTAGTCTGAGTACGGGGACTGAAGCTTTCTTT
CDR3 protein: CASSLSTGTEAFF

V gene: TRBV18
J gene: TRBJ1-2
CDR3 length: 16
clone size: NA
D gene: NA
CDR3 DNA: TGTGCCAGCTCACTTTCTATACAGGGATCAAACTATGGCTACACCTTC
CDR3 protein: CASSLSIQGSNYGYTF

V gene: TRBV19
J gene: TRBJ1-6
CDR3 length: 13
clone size: NA
D gene: NA
CDR3 DNA: TGTGCCAGTACCGCCGGCCTTAATTCACCCCTCCACTTT
CDR3 protein: CASTAGLNSPLHF

V gene: TRBV12-3/TRBV12-4
J gene: TRBJ2-5
CDR3 length: 11
clone size: NA
D gene: NA
CDR3 DNA: TGTGCCAGCAGTTTGAGAGAGACCCAGTACTTC
CDR3 protein: CASSLRETQYF

V gene: TRBV4-3
J gene: TRBJ1-5
CDR3 length: 13
clone size: NA
D gene: NA
CDR3 DNA: TGCGCCAGCAGCGCCGGTTACAATCAGCCCCAGCATTTT
CDR3 protein: CASSAGYNQPQHF

V gene: TRBV30
J gene: TRBJ1-6
CDR3 length: 11
clone size: NA
D gene: NA
CDR3 DNA: TGTGCCTGGAAGCGAAATTCACCCCTCCACTTT
CDR3 protein: CAWKRNSPLHF

V gene: TRBV5-1
J gene: TRBJ1-2
CDR3 length: 15
clone size: NA
D gene: TRBD1
CDR3 DNA: TGCGCCAGCAGCTTGGTACAGGGGGATGACTATGGCTACACCTTC
CDR3 protein: CASSLVQGDDYGYTF

V gene: TRBV18
J gene: TRBJ1-2
CDR3 length: 14
clone size: few
D gene: NA
CDR3 DNA: TGTGCCAGCTCACCGGGACACTTTAACTATGGCTACACCTTC
CDR3 protein: CASSPGHFNYGYTF

V gene: TRBV30
J gene: TRBJ1-2
CDR3 length: 16
clone size: NA
D gene: NA
CDR3 DNA: TGTGCCTGGAGTGTTCCTCGAGGTGTGGACAGCTATGGCTACACCTTC
CDR3 protein: CAWSVPRGVDSYGYTF

V gene: TRBV5-1
J gene: TRBJ2-3
CDR3 length: 18
clone size: NA
D gene: TRBD2
CDR3 DNA: TGCGCCAGCAGCCGGACTAGCGGGGGGGCCGGGTCAACAGATACGCAGTATTTT
CDR3 protein: CASSRTSGGAGSTDTQYF

V gene: TRBV13
J gene: TRBJ2-7
CDR3 length: 14
clone size: NA
D gene: TRBD2
CDR3 DNA: TGTGCCAGCAGACGAGCGGGGGGGACCTACGAGCAGTACTTC
CDR3 protein: CASRRAGGTYEQYF

V gene: TRBV19
J gene: TRBJ2-1
CDR3 length: 17
clone size: NA
D gene: NA
CDR3 DNA: TGTGCCAGTAGTATGGAGGGCAGGAGGGTCGGGCGGAATGAGCAGTTCTTC
CDR3 protein: CASSMEGRRVGRNEQFF

V gene: TRBV9
J gene: TRBJ2-7
CDR3 length: 16
clone size: NA
D gene: TRBD2
CDR3 DNA: TGTGCCAGCAGCGTAGCCCGGGCGGGGGGTCCCTACGAGCAGTACTTC
CDR3 protein: CASSVARAGGPYEQYF